The TCR beta chain under discussion was sequenced for a study of chemoradiotherapy in HPV16-positive cancers. Some clones are missing from TCRdb's copy, which holds only in-frame ones; the method was immunoSEQ multiplex PCR. The data show tens of thousands of clones, about 93% seen once. The germline V gene has CDR1 SGHNT and CDR2 YYREEE (reference sequence). The CDR3 covers 15 residues. The chain uses TRBV5-4 and TRBJ2-5; TRBD2 aligns across 8 bases. The end of the DNA is better explained by TRBJ2-7, so the J call may be wrong. This receptor was identified in a human donor with HPV-associated anogenital cancer. The sample was blood, taken from a patient who underwent chemoradiotherapy. The CDR3 is CASGLKRESVYEQYF. CDR3 DNA: TGTGCCAGCGGTTTAAAGCGGGAGTCGGTCTACGAGCAGTACTTC.